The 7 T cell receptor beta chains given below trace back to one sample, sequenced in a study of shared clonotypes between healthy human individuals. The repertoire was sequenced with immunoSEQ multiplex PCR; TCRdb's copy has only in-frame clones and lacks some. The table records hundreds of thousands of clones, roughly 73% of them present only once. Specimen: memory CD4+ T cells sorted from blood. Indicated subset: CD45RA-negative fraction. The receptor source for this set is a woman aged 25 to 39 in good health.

CDR3 DNA sequence: TGTGCCAGCAGTCCCGAGGCAGGGCGAGGCTACACCTTC. Encoded protein: CASSPEAGRGYTF. This rearrangement joins TRBV6-5 to TRBJ1-2; tentatively, D is TRBD1 (5 bases). Trimming removed 5 bases from V and 8 bases from J, with 15 bases in between. The CDR3 has 13 amino acids. Looked up from germline, CDR1 is MNHEY and CDR2 is SVGAGI.

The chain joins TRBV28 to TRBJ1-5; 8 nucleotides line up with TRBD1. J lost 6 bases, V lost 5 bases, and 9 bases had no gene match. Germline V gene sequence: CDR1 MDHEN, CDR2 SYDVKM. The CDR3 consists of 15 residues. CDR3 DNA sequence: TGTGCCAGCAGTGCCTCCAGGGGGCACCCTCAGCCCCAGCATTTT. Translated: CASSASRGHPQPQHF. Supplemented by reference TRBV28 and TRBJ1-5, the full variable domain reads DVKVTQSSRYLVKRTGEKVFLECVQDMDHENMFWYRQDPGLGLRLIYFSYDVKMKEKGDIPEGYSVSREKKERFSLILESASTNQTSMYLCASSASRGHPQPQHFGDGTRLSIL.

CDR3 in amino acids: CASRGEVWYEQYF. CDR3 nucleotides: TGTGCCAGCAGAGGGGAGGTCTGGTACGAGCAGTACTTC. The chain combines TRBV28 with TRBJ2-7, with D possibly being TRBD2 (6 bases). The V end lost 6 bases, the J end lost 4 bases, and 13 bases lay between the germline ends. The germline V gene encodes CDR1 MDHEN and CDR2 SYDVKM. The CDR3 runs to 13 residues.

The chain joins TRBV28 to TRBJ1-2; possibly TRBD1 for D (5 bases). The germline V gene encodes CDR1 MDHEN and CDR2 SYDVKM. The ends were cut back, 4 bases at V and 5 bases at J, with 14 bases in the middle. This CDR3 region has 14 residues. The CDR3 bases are TGTGCCAGCAGTTCTGGGGGTTTAGGGTATGGCTACACCTTC. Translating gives CASSSGGLGYGYTF.

This chain's CDR3 is CASSETGGYTEAFF. The DNA for the CDR3 is TGTGCCAGCAGCGAGACAGGGGGGTACACTGAAGCTTTCTTT. The rearrangement links TRBV7-9 to TRBJ1-1; 9 nucleotides line up with TRBD1. The germline CDR1 and CDR2 sequences are SEHNR and FQNEAQ (reference sequence). J gave up 3 bases and V 5 bases, and 4 bases lay outside the gene matches. The CDR3 contains 14 residues.

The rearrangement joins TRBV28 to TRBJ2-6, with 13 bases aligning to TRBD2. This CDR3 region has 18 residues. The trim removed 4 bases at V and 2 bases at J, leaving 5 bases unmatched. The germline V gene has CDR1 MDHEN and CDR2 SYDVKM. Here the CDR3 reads CASSSWTSGSPGANVLTF. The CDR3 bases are TGTGCCAGCAGTTCTTGGACTAGCGGGAGCCCTGGGGCCAACGTCCTGACTTTC.

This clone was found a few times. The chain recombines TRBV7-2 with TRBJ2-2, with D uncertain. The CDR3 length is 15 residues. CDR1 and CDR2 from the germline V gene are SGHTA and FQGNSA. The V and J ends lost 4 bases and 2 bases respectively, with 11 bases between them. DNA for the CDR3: TGTGCCAGCAGCTCCGCTGGAGTCAACACCGGGGAGCTGTTTTTT. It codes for CASSSAGVNTGELFF. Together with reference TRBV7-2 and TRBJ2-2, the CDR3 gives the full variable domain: GAGVSQSPSNKVTEKGKDVELRCDPISGHTALYWYRQSLGQGLEFLIYFQGNSAPDKSGLPSDRFSAERTGGSVSTLTIQRTQQEDSAVYLCASSSAGVNTGELFFGEGSRLTVL.